The clone carrying this TCR beta chain has more than one count but fewer than ten. V lost 3 bases and J 6 bases, leaving 15 bases between the germline ends. Germline lookup yields CDR1 MNHEY and CDR2 SVGEGT. CDR3 length equals 15 residues. This specimen belongs to a study of T-cell reconstitution after alpha-beta-depleted transplantation in children. As it was prepared, the TCRbeta library received unique molecular identifiers. TCRdb ran MiXCR on the PCR reads and lists one entry per CDR3 protein. The table includes over 550,000 distinct CDR3 sequences, approximately 10% detected once. The receptor was isolated from a human donor who donated a stem cell graft to a child with acute myeloid leukemia. The chain couples TRBV6-2 or TRBV6-3 to TRBJ2-1, with D maybe TRBD1 (6 bases). The input for sequencing was PBMCs from the stem cell graft donor, taken from the stem cell graft. CDR3 in amino acids: CASSYWDTALNEQFF. The CDR3 region has the DNA TGTGCCAGCAGTTATTGGGACACGGCGCTCAATGAGCAGTTCTTC.